This is a list of T cell receptor beta chains from one sample in a study of shared clonotypes between healthy human individuals. This table comes from immunoSEQ multiplex PCR, and its TCRdb copy is limited to in-frame clones, with some not included. In the table there are 400,000 to 500,000 clones, around 78% of which are singletons. The sequenced sample was PBMCs. The receptors were gathered from a middle-aged woman in good health. Some clones in this sample may be carry-over from other donors' samples. Both conserved end residues are part of each CDR3. The order of the fields is J gene, D gene, clone size, V gene, CDR3 DNA, CDR3 protein. The D gene is left open where the match is weak. Clone size appears in some rows only: once, few, many, or a class for an expanded clone.

>TRBJ1-1|NA|NA|TRBV5-6
TGTGCCAGCAGCAAACTAGGGGGGAACATGAACACTGAAGCTTTCTTT
CASSKLGGNMNTEAFF
>TRBJ1-1|NA|many|TRBV7-9
TGTGCCAGCAGCTTAGAAGGGGGCACTGAAGCTTTCTTT
CASSLEGGTEAFF
>TRBJ2-7|NA|NA|TRBV28
TGTGCCAGCACCCCGGCAGGGTTTTTGTACGAGCAGTACTTC
CASTPAGFLYEQYF
>TRBJ2-5|NA|NA|TRBV2
TGTGCCAGCAGTGGACTAGGACAAGAGACCCAGTACTTC
CASSGLGQETQYF
>TRBJ1-2|NA|NA|TRBV28
TGTGCCAGCATCGGTACAGTAGGTTATGGCTACACCTTC
CASIGTVGYGYTF
>TRBJ2-3|NA|NA|TRBV11-3
TGTGCCAGCAGCCCCAGGACAGGCACAGATACGCAGTATTTT
CASSPRTGTDTQYF
>TRBJ1-1|NA|NA|TRBV27
TGTGCCAGCAGTTTATCGATGGGGAACACTGAAGCTTTCTTT
CASSLSMGNTEAFF
>TRBJ2-2|TRBD2|many|TRBV2
TGTGCCAGCAGGCGACTAGCGGGAAAGGCCGGGGAGCTGTTTTTT
CASRRLAGKAGELFF
>TRBJ2-2|TRBD2|NA|TRBV19
TGTGCCAGTAGTTCTGGGACTAGCGGGAGTGATCCCGGGGAGCTGTTTTTT
CASSSGTSGSDPGELFF
>TRBJ2-7|TRBD2|NA|TRBV9
TGTGCCAGCAGCGCGGGACTAGCGGCCTCCTACGAGCAGTACTTC
CASSAGLAASYEQYF
>TRBJ2-3|NA|NA|TRBV27
TGTGCCAGCAGTCCCGGCACAGATACGCAGTATTTT
CASSPGTDTQYF
>TRBJ2-7|TRBD2|NA|TRBV14
TGTGCCAGCAGCCGTCTTTCGGGAGGTGGGTACGAGCAGTACTTC
CASSRLSGGGYEQYF
>TRBJ2-3|NA|NA|TRBV19
TGTGCCAGTAGTGGCCAGTTATTTACAGATACGCAGTATTTT
CASSGQLFTDTQYF
>TRBJ1-1|NA|NA|TRBV25-1
TGTGCCAGCAGTGAATTAGGGGAAACGAACACTGAAGCTTTCTTT
CASSELGETNTEAFF
>TRBJ1-1|TRBD1|NA|TRBV2
TGTGCCAGCAGTGGACAGGGGGAGTCCACTGAAGCTTTCTTT
CASSGQGESTEAFF
>TRBJ2-7|TRBD2|NA|TRBV27
TGTGCCAGCAGTTTATCCGGGGTCGCTAGCGGGAGCTACGAGCAGTACTTC
CASSLSGVASGSYEQYF
>TRBJ2-7|NA|NA|TRBV7-6
TGTGCCAGCAGCTTAGGGGCCGGGACGGCAGGCACCCTCTACGAGCAGTACTTC
CASSLGAGTAGTLYEQYF
>TRBJ2-1|NA|NA|TRBV7-8
TGTGCCAGCAGCTTAGCGAGGGGACTGAGGGGTGAGCAGTTCTTC
CASSLARGLRGEQFF
>TRBJ2-1|NA|NA|TRBV2
TGTGCCAGCAGTGAAGTCAACTGGATGGGTGAGCAGTTCTTC
CASSEVNWMGEQFF
>TRBJ1-4|NA|few|TRBV10-3
TGTGCCATCAGCCCGGCTCCTCTACGGGAACTGTTTTTT
CAISPAPLRELFF
>TRBJ1-4|NA|NA|TRBV29-1
TGCAGCGTTGACGGGGGCCGTGGAAAACTGTTTTTT
CSVDGGRGKLFF
>TRBJ2-6|NA|NA|TRBV7-9
TGTGCCAGCAGCTTATCTGTTGGGGCCAACGTCCTGACTTTC
CASSLSVGANVLTF
>TRBJ2-1|TRBD2|NA|TRBV19
TGTGCCAGTAGTATAGCGGGAGGGGGTGAGCAGTTCTTC
CASSIAGGGEQFF
>TRBJ1-2|TRBD1|NA|TRBV5-1
TGCGCCAGCAGCTTGGGACCGGGACAGGGTGACTATGGCTACACCTTC
CASSLGPGQGDYGYTF
>TRBJ2-3|TRBD1|NA|TRBV7-2
TGTGCCAGCAGCGCACGTAGGGGGCGCGGCACAGATACGCAGTATTTT
CASSARRGRGTDTQYF
>TRBJ1-2|NA|NA|TRBV9
TGTGCCAGCAGCGTAGCTATGGACGACACCAACTATGGCTACACCTTC
CASSVAMDDTNYGYTF
>TRBJ1-1|NA|NA|TRBV10-3
TGTGCCATCGACGGGGGTCGGGACACTGAAGCTTTCTTT
CAIDGGRDTEAFF
>TRBJ2-5|TRBD1|NA|TRBV5-1
TGCGCCAGCAGCGTGAACAGGGGGCAAGAGACCCAGTACTTC
CASSVNRGQETQYF
>TRBJ2-2|NA|NA|TRBV2
TGTGCCAGCAGTGCTTACACCGGGGAGCTGTTTTTT
CASSAYTGELFF
>TRBJ2-7|TRBD1|NA|TRBV4-2
TGTGCCAGCAGCCGAGTCCCCGGACAGGGGTTTTTCGCGGGAGACTACGAGCAGTACTTC
CASSRVPGQGFFAGDYEQYF
>TRBJ2-2|NA|few|TRBV28
TGTGCCAGCACAGGGTGGACCGGGGAGCTGTTTTTT
CASTGWTGELFF
>TRBJ2-7|TRBD1|once|TRBV7-9
TGTGCCAGCAGCGCGGGACAGGGTAATAACGAGCAGTACTTC
CASSAGQGNNEQYF
>TRBJ2-5|NA|few|TRBV28
TGTGCCAGCAGTCGCGGGGAGGCAGAGACCCAGTACTTC
CASSRGEAETQYF
>TRBJ2-7|NA|NA|TRBV7-2
TGTGCCAGCAACCAAGGGGGGCTCACCTACGAGCAGTACTTC
CASNQGGLTYEQYF
>TRBJ2-3|NA|NA|TRBV2
TGTGCCAGCCACGGGAGCACAGATACGCAGTATTTT
CASHGSTDTQYF
>TRBJ2-7|NA|NA|TRBV28
TGTGCCAGCAGTTTAAAGTACGAGCAGTACTTC
CASSLKYEQYF
>TRBJ1-1|TRBD1|NA|TRBV9
TGTGCCAGCAGCCCCCGGACAGGGGTGAACACTGAAGCTTTCTTT
CASSPRTGVNTEAFF
>TRBJ1-2|NA|few|TRBV28
TGTGCCAGCAGTTTGTCGGGGTATGGCTACACCTTC
CASSLSGYGYTF
>TRBJ1-6|TRBD1|NA|TRBV28
TGTGCCAGCAGTCGCGGGACAGGGGGTAATTCACCCCTCCACTTT
CASSRGTGGNSPLHF
>TRBJ2-6|NA|NA|TRBV14
TGTGCCAGCAGTCAGCGGCAGGCAGGGCCGTCCTCTGGGGCCAACGTCCTGACTTTC
CASSQRQAGPSSGANVLTF
>TRBJ2-1|TRBD1|once|TRBV7-3
TGTGCCAGCAGCCGGGGGACAGGGAACTCCTACAATGAGCAGTTCTTC
CASSRGTGNSYNEQFF
>TRBJ1-1|NA|once|TRBV18
TGTGCCAGCTCACCACAGGGGATGAACACTGAAGCTTTCTTT
CASSPQGMNTEAFF
>TRBJ2-2|TRBD2|NA|TRBV7-9
TGTGCCAGCAGCTCATCGGGCGGGGGTCCCACCGGGGAGCTGTTTTTT
CASSSSGGGPTGELFF
>TRBJ2-2|TRBD2|few|TRBV7-9
TGTGCCAGCACCGTCCAGGGACTAGCGGGACGGGAGCTGTTTTTT
CASTVQGLAGRELFF
>TRBJ2-5|TRBD1|few|TRBV7-9
TGTGCCAGCAGCTCATTTTTCAGGGGGAGCGGAACCCAGTACTTC
CASSSFFRGSGTQYF
>TRBJ1-2|NA|NA|TRBV15
TGTGCCACCAGCCAGGACAGTGTCTATGGCTACACCTTC
CATSQDSVYGYTF
>TRBJ1-1|NA|NA|TRBV18
TGTGCCAGCTCACCATCTGGGGACACCCGGGGTTTCTTT
CASSPSGDTRGFF